Listed here are 20 T cell receptor beta chains from one sample, sequenced in a study of T cells in Graves' hyperthyroidism and ophthalmopathy. The investigators amplified TCR beta CDR3 regions from RNA transcripts. The HTBI set primed first-round TCR CDR3 RT-PCR. TCRdb reprocessed the multiplex PCR reads via MiXCR and lists one record per CDR3 protein. The sample includes 190,000 or so distinct CDR3 sequences, around 19% of them seen just once. Sequences were obtained from blood. The receptors originated from a man aged 40-50 years with Graves' hyperthyroidism.

This clonotype was detected once. The rearrangement links TRBV5-1 to TRBJ2-3; D is possibly TRBD1 (6 bases). Germline CDR1 SGHRS, CDR2 YFSETQ. The CDR3 spans 20 residues. V lost 0 bases, J lost 5 bases, and 28 bases lay in between. CDR3 sequence reads: CASSLGSLGLSGDTLDTQYF. CDR3 nucleotides: TGCGCCAGCAGCTTGGGATCACTAGGGCTTTCCGGGGACACATTAGATACGCAGTATTTT.

This clonotype was seen ten or more times. The chain carries TRBV6-1 and TRBJ1-5; 8 bases line up with TRBD1. The CDR3 is made up of 14 amino acids. Germline V lookup: CDR1 MNHNS, CDR2 SASEGT. J lost 6 bases, V lost 1 base, and 2 bases had no gene match. DNA of the CDR3: TGTGCCAGCAGTGAAGGGCAGGGGGCTCAGCCCCAGCATTTT. This codes for CASSEGQGAQPQHF.

The rearrangement uses TRBV19 and TRBJ2-3; TRBD2 matches 10 bases. V was clipped by 6 bases and J by 0 bases; unmatched bases: 6. Germline values: CDR1 LNHDA, CDR2 SQIVND (reference sequence). There are 16 residues in the CDR3. As DNA, the CDR3 is TGTGCCAGTAGGGTTAGCGGGGGGCTGAGCACAGATACGCAGTATTTT. As protein: CASRVSGGLSTDTQYF.

This clonotype was detected only a few times. DNA for the CDR3: TGTGCCATAGGCTTTCTAGCCACAGATACGCAGTATTTT. Translating it yields CAIGFLATDTQYF. This chain joins TRBV10-3 and TRBJ2-3; perhaps TRBD2 as D (5 bases). Germline CDR1 reads ENHRY; CDR2 reads SYGVKD. V dropped 9 bases and J dropped 2 bases, with 12 bases sitting between them. The CDR3 has 13 amino acids.

The chain has TRBV5-1 and TRBJ1-2; 12 bases line up with TRBD1. The CDR3 covers 15 residues. Germline values: CDR1 SGHRS, CDR2 YFSETQ. V was pared by 3 bases and J by 4 bases, with 4 bases of the junction left unmatched. As DNA, the CDR3 is TGCGCCAGCAGCTCGGGACAGGGGGCAAGCTATGGCTACACCTTC. Translating it yields CASSSGQGASYGYTF. Supplemented by reference TRBV5-1 and TRBJ1-2, the full variable domain reads KAGVTQTPRYLIKTRGQQVTLSCSPISGHRSVSWYQQTPGQGLQFLFEYFSETQRNKGNFPGRFSGRQFSNSRSEMNVSTLELGDSALYLCASSSGQGASYGYTFGSGTRLTVV.

The rearrangement links TRBV14 to TRBJ2-2; 9 bases match TRBD1. This CDR3 contains 16 residues. CDR1 SGHDN and CDR2 FVKESK come from the germline V gene. V trimming: 3 bases; J trimming: 4 bases; junction bases outside the gene matches: 6. CDR3 bases: TGTGCCAGCAGCCAGACCGGGACAGGGATCACCGGGGAGCTGTTTTTT. Amino acids: CASSQTGTGITGELFF.

This clonotype showed up just a few times. The chain recombines TRBV7-3 with TRBJ2-2; D is undetermined. Trimming took 1 base from V and 7 from J, leaving 4 bases between them. The germline V gene encodes CDR1 SGHTA and CDR2 FQGTGA. The CDR3 loop spans 12 amino acids. CDR3 DNA sequence: TGTGCCAGCAGCTTAAAGGACGGGGAGCTGTTTTTT. Its translation is CASSLKDGELFF. Full variable domain (missing parts from reference TRBV7-3 and TRBJ2-2): GAGVSQTPSNKVTEKGKYVELRCDPISGHTALYWYRQSLGQGPEFLIYFQGTGAADDSGLPNDRFFAVRPEGSVSTLKIQRTERGDSAVYLCASSLKDGELFFGEGSRLTVL.

This clonotype was detected ten times or more. The chain carries TRBV20-1 and TRBJ2-7; 14 positions match TRBD2. The germline gives CDR1 DFQATT, CDR2 SNEGSKA (reference sequence). Trimming cost V 6 bases and J 9 bases; bases outside gene matches: 10. This CDR3 is built from 14 residues. CDR3 nucleotide sequence: TGCAGTGCAAGGACTAGCGGGGGGCTTACTGGGCAGTACTTC. It codes for CSARTSGGLTGQYF.

This clonotype has at least ten counts. The chain carries TRBV4-3 and TRBJ1-1; D is uncertain. This CDR3 comprises 13 residues. CDR1 is LGHNA and CDR2 is YSLEER in the germline V gene. The V gene lost 1 base and the J gene lost 5 bases, with 8 bases spanning the gap. DNA for the CDR3: TGCGCCAGCAGCCAAGTATTGGGGACTGAAGCTTTCTTT. This encodes CASSQVLGTEAFF.

The V call is TRBV10-3, the J call TRBJ1-4; 9 bases are shared with TRBD1. CDR1 ENHRY and CDR2 SYGVKD come from the germline V gene. Trimming at V came to 10 bases and at J to 6 bases, leaving 6 bases not matched to a gene. This CDR3 is built from 13 residues. The CDR3 protein is CASGDRVDEKLFF. DNA for the CDR3: TGTGCCAGCGGGGACAGGGTGGATGAAAAACTGTTTTTT.

This clonotype has just a few counts. V is TRBV10-3 and J is TRBJ1-3; D is unclear. CDR1 is ENHRY and CDR2 is SYGVKD in the germline V gene. The CDR3 is 13 amino acids. V lost 10 bases to trimming and J lost 2 bases, with 12 bases between them. The CDR3, as DNA: TGTGCCACCATGGGGAGCCCTGGAAACACCATATATTTT. Translating it yields CATMGSPGNTIYF.

There are many counts of this clonotype. The CDR3 reads CASSLTGDGYGYTF. The CDR3 nucleotides read TGTGCCAGCAGTTTGACAGGGGACGGCTATGGCTACACCTTC. The chain joins TRBV27 to TRBJ1-2; the match to TRBD1 covers 8 bases. Germline V gives CDR1 MNHEY, CDR2 SMNVEV (reference sequence). The CDR3 consists of 14 residues. V lost 3 bases, J lost 4 bases, and 4 bases stayed unmatched.

This clonotype was counted between two and nine times. This chain connects TRBV7-9 to TRBJ1-2; no clear D gene. Trimming cost V 3 bases and J 0 bases, with 14 bases left between them. The CDR3 sequence is 16 residues long. Germline lookup yields CDR1 SEHNR and CDR2 FQNEAQ (reference sequence). CDR3 loop: CASSFSELQANYGYTF. The CDR3 bases are TGTGCCAGCAGCTTTTCAGAACTACAAGCTAACTATGGCTACACCTTC.

Remarks on this clonotype: With a much larger clone just one base away, this may be a read error. This chain connects TRBV28 to TRBJ1-5, with TRBD1 as a possible D gene (5 bases). Germline V CDR1 and CDR2: MDHEN, SYDVKM. The CDR3 has 16 amino acids. Trimming took 5 bases from V and 0 from J, leaving 14 bases between them. Here the CDR3 reads CASSRREGISNQPQHF. The CDR3 nucleotides read TGTGCCAGCAGTAGACGTGAGGGGATTAGCAATCAGCCCCAGCATTTT.

This clonotype came up a few times. This sequence joins TRBV6-5 and TRBJ1-2; D is unclear. The length of the CDR3 is 12 residues. The germline CDR1 and CDR2 sequences are MNHEY and SVGAGI. Trimming stripped 2 bases from V and 8 bases from J, with 9 bases between. This chain's CDR3 is CASSYEGDGYTF. The CDR3 DNA reads TGTGCCAGCAGTTACGAGGGCGACGGCTACACCTTC.

The chain uses TRBV9 and TRBJ2-3; 9 bases are a match to TRBD1. This CDR3 has 15 amino acids. Trimming at V came to 5 bases and at J to 3 bases, leaving 7 bases not matched to a gene. CDR1 and CDR2 (germline): SGDLS, YYNGEE. CDR3 sequence: CASSSRQGGTDTQYF. CDR3 sequence (DNA): TGTGCCAGCAGTTCTCGACAGGGGGGAACAGATACGCAGTATTTT.

Comments on this clonotype: A read error is possible here, since a much larger clone lies one base away. The gene calls are TRBV5-1 and TRBJ2-7; D remains unclear. Per germline, CDR1 SGHRS and CDR2 YFSETQ. This CDR3 spans 14 amino acids. CDR3 bases: TGCGCCAGCGGCTTGGTGGTAGGTGGCTACGAGCAGTACTTC. Its translation is CASGLVVGGYEQYF.

This clonotype was picked up a small number of times. The chain joins TRBV6-1 to TRBJ2-7, with D unclear. The CDR3 has 11 residues. CDR1 is MNHNS and CDR2 is SASEGT in the germline V gene. With 7 bases removed from V and 1 base from J, the gap between germline ends came to 5 bases. The CDR3 DNA reads as TGTGCCAGCATGTTATCCTACGAGCAGTACTTC. Translating gives CASMLSYEQYF.

This clonotype was detected ten times or more. The chain has TRBV10-3 and TRBJ2-3, with a possible D match to TRBD2 (5 bases). V lost 0 bases and J 3 bases, leaving 13 bases between the germline ends. This CDR3 spans 16 amino acids. The V gene's germline CDR1 is ENHRY and CDR2 SYGVKD. Here the CDR3 reads CAISESTLRGTDTQYF. The CDR3 nucleotides are TGTGCCATCAGTGAGTCGACTCTCCGGGGTACAGATACGCAGTATTTT.

This clonotype was detected many times. The CDR3 coding sequence is TGTGCCAGCAGCCTGCAGGGTGACATTCAGTACTTC. This sequence encodes CASSLQGDIQYF. The V and J genes are TRBV7-2 and TRBJ2-4, with D tentatively TRBD1 (5 bases). The CDR3 is made up of 12 amino acids. Germline CDR1 is SGHTA and CDR2 is FQGNSA. Trimming removed 5 bases from V and 8 bases from J, with 10 bases in between.